This T cell receptor (beta chain) was sequenced in a study of T cell responses to AZD1222 COVID-19 vaccine. Germline V CDR1 and CDR2: MNHEY, SVGAGI. V dropped 7 bases and J dropped 0 bases, with 9 bases sitting between them. The length of the CDR3 is 13 residues. Assay: immunoSEQ multiplex PCR; the TCRdb copy retains only in-frame clones and omits some. The sample records fewer than 120,000 clones, just under 95% being singletons. About this clone itself: Its antigen remains unidentified.

Study-level points and caveats: It was only after the peak T cell response that any repertoires were sampled. Baseline antibody screening turned up just 6 or 7 seropositive AZD1222 recipients. Females made up more of the donors, who were largely white British, and clonal diversity may have come out too low.

The chain couples TRBV6-5 to TRBJ1-2; D gene unclear. Here the sequenced sample was peripheral blood, taken 28 days after the second AZD1222 dose. The receptor was derived from an adult who received the AZD1222 COVID-19 vaccine. The CDR3 reads CASTGGTNYGYTF. The CDR3 DNA follows: TGTGCCAGCACGGGCGGGACTAACTATGGCTACACCTTC.